This T cell receptor beta chain came from a study of blood T cell repertoires in COVID-19. Across the study: T cells, B-cell-depleted T cells, or PBMCs provided the cDNA or gDNA that served as material.

The CDR3 contains 15 residues. CDR1 and CDR2 from the germline V gene are SQVTM and ANQGSEA. V lost 4 bases to trimming and J lost 5 bases, with 17 bases between them. Under the authors' procedure: By means of reference gene primer amplification, nucleated cell counts were estimated. The repertoire was sequenced with immunoSEQ multiplex PCR; TCRdb's copy has only in-frame clones and lacks some. V and J calls and clone size are as listed in that table; D and trimming were resolved from the DNA. Among some 320,000 clones, 75% to 90% were seen once, and the ten largest hold approximately 5.5%. Participants came from roughly 23 US areas, aged roughly 18 to 89 years. Resolution of symptoms, clearance, or two negative PCRs was present in recovered Cohort 3 donors.

Sequencing input: PBMCs or T cells enriched from blood (not recorded which). The rearrangement uses TRBV29-1 and TRBJ2-2; D might be TRBD2 (5 bases). This sequence was found in a man between 60 and 75 years old who had recovered from COVID-19. The chain's CDR3 is CSVVTGLAGTGELFF. The CDR3 bases are TGCAGCGTTGTCACGGGGTTGGCAGGAACCGGGGAGCTGTTTTTT.